This TCR beta chain was recovered during a study of human T cells and chemical hapten exposure. Study summary: TCR yields differed between samples (mainly from small differences in pooled library volume).

Study-level points and caveats: TCRs exceeding 1 in 1000 frequency stayed unchanged with DPC sensitization.

This clonotype was picked up many times. Its target is unknown. Trimming removed 6 bases at V and 6 bases at J, with 18 bases between. Germline V CDR1 and CDR2: SGHAT, FQNNGV. This CDR3 spans 14 amino acids. Authors' analysis steps: Counts of TCRs in each sample centred on a median of around 96,000 and extended from around 24,000 to 710,000. TCRdb called the RACE reads again in MiXCR, with one record for every CDR3 protein. The V and J calls were not made by the authors but by TCRdb's processing. The sample includes around 130,000 distinct CDR3 sequences, roughly 9% of them seen just once. This sample's time point: healthy volunteer bleed at 2 weeks. Unfractionated whole blood was the source from which total RNA was extracted.

Sequences were obtained from whole blood. The receptor was derived from a male donor in good health. Some clones in this sample may be carry-over from other donors' samples. V usage is TRBV11-2 and J usage is TRBJ2-7; the D call may be TRBD1 or TRBD2 (6 bases each). CDR3 region: CASRRQDYTSEQYF. DNA of the CDR3: TGTGCCAGCAGACGACAGGACTACACTTCCGAGCAGTACTTC.